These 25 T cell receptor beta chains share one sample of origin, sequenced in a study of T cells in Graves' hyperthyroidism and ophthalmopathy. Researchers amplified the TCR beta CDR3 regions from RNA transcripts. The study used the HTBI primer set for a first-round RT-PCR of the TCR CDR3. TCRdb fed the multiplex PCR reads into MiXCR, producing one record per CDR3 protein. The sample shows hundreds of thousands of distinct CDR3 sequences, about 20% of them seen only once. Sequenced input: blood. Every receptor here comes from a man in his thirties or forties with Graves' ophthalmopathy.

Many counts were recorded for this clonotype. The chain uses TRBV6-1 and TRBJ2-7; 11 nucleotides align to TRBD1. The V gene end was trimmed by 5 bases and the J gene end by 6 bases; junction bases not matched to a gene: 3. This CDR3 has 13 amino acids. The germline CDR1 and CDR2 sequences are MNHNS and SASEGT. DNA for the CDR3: TGTGCCAGCAGTTGGGACAGGGGGAGCGAGCAGTACTTC. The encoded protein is CASSWDRGSEQYF.

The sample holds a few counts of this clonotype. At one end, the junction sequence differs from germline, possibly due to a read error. As DNA, the CDR3 is TGTGCCAGCAGGTTAGGGGGGGTCTACGAGCAGTACTTC. Amino acid sequence: CASRLGGVYEQYF. J is TRBJ2-7 and V is TRBV7-2; D may be TRBD2 (7 bases). CDR3 length equals 13 residues. Germline V gene sequence: CDR1 SGHTA, CDR2 FQGNSA.

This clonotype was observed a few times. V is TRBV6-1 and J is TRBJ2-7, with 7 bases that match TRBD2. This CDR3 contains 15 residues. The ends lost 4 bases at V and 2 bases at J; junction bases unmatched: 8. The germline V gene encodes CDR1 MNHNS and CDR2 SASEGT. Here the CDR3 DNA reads TGTGCCAGCAGTGTCAACCCTAGCGGAACCTACGAGCAGTACTTC. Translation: CASSVNPSGTYEQYF.

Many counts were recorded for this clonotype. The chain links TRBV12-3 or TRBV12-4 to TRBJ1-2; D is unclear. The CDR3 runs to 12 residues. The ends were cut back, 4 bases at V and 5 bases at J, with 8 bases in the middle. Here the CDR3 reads CASSSTVYGYTF. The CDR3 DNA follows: TGTGCCAGCAGTTCGACGGTTTATGGCTACACCTTC.

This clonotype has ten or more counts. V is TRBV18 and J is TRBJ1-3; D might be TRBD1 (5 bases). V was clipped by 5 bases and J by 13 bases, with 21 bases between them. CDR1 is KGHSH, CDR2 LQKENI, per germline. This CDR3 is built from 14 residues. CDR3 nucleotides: TGTGCCAGCTCATCAAGACAAACGGAGGGGCAGATATATTTT. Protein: CASSSRQTEGQIYF.

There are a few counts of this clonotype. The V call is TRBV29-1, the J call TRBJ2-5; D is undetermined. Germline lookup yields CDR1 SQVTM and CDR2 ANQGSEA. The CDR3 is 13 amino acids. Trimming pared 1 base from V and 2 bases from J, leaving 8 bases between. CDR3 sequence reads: CSVEGRSQETQYF. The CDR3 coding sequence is TGCAGCGTTGAAGGTCGGTCACAAGAGACCCAGTACTTC.

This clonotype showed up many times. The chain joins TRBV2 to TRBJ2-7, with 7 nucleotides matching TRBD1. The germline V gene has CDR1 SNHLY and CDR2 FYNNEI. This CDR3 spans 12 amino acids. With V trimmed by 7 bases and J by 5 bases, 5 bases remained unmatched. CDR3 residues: CASIQGTNEQYF. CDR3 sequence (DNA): TGTGCCAGCATACAGGGGACCAACGAGCAGTACTTC. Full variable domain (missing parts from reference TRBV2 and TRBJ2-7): EPEVTQTPSHQVTQMGQEVILRCVPISNHLYFYWYRQILGQKVEFLVSFYNNEISEKSEIFDDQFSVERPDGSNFTLKIRSTKLEDSAMYFCASIQGTNEQYFGPGTRLTVT.

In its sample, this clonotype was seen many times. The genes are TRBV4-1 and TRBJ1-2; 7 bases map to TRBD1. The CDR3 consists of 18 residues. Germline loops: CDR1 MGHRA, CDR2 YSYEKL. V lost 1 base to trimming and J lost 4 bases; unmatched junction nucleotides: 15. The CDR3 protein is CASSQVSRQGSGGYGYTF. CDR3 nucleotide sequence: TGCGCCAGCAGCCAAGTGTCGCGACAGGGAAGTGGGGGCTATGGCTACACCTTC.

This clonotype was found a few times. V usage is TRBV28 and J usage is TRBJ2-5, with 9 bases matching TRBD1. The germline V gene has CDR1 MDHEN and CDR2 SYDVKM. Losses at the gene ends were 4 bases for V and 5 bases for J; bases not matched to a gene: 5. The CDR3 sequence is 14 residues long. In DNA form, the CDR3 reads TGTGCCAGCAGTTCGGGACAGGGTGTCGAGACCCAGTACTTC. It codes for CASSSGQGVETQYF.

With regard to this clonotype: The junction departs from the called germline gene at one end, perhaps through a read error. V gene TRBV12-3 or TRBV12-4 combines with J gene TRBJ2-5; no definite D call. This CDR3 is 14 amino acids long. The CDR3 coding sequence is TGTGCCAGCAGTCCCGACTTTGGCCTAGAGCCCCAGTACTTC. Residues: CASSPDFGLEPQYF.

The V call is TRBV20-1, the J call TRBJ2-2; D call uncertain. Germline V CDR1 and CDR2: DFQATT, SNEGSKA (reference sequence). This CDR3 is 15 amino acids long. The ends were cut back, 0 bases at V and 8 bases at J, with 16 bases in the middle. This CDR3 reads CSAREEWPGPGELFF. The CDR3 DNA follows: TGCAGTGCTAGAGAGGAGTGGCCGGGTCCAGGGGAGCTGTTTTTT.

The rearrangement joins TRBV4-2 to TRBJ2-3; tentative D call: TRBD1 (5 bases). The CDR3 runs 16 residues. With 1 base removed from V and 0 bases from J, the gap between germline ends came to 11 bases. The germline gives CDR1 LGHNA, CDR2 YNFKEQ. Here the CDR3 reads CASSQGGKASTDTQYF. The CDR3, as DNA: TGTGCCAGCAGCCAAGGGGGCAAAGCGAGCACAGATACGCAGTATTTT.

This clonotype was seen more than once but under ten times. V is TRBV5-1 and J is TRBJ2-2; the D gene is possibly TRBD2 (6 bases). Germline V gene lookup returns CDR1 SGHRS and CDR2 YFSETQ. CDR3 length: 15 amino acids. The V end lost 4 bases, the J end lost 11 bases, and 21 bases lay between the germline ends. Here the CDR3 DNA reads TGCGCCAGCAGCCCACCGGGACTCATTGGGGGTGAGCTGTTTTTT. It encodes CASSPPGLIGGELFF.

The CDR3 bases are TGCGCCAGCAGCTGGTCAGGGCTAGCGGGGTACAATGAGCAGTTCTTC. As protein: CASSWSGLAGYNEQFF. V gene TRBV5-1 combines with J gene TRBJ2-1, with 9 nucleotides matching TRBD2. This CDR3 comprises 16 residues. Germline V gene lookup returns CDR1 SGHRS and CDR2 YFSETQ. V was clipped by 3 bases and J by 4 bases; unmatched bases: 8.

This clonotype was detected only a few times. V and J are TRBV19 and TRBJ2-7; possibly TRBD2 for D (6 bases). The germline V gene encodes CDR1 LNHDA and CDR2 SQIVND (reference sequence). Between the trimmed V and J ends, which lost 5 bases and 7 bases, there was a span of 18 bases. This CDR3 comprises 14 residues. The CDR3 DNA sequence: TGTGCCAGTAGTCGGGGGTACGCGGCTGGTGAGCAGTACTTC. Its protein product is CASSRGYAAGEQYF.

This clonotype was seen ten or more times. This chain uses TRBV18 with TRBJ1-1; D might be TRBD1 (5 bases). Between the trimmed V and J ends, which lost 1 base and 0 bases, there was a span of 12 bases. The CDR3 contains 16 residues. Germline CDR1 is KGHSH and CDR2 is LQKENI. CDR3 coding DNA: TGTGCCAGCTCACCACAGACAGCAACAGTGAACACTGAAGCTTTCTTT. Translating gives CASSPQTATVNTEAFF. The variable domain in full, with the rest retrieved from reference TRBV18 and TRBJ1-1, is NAGVMQNPRHLVRRRGQEARLRCSPMKGHSHVYWYRQLPEEGLKFMVYLQKENIIDESGMPKERFSAEFPKEGPSILRIQQVVRGDSAAYFCASSPQTATVNTEAFFGQGTRLTVV.

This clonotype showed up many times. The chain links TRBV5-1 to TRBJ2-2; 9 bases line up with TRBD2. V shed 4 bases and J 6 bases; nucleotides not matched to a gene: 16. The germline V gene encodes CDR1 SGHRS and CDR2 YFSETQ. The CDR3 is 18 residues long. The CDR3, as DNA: TGCGCCAGCAGCCCCGCTAGCGGGATATTCCTCAATCCCGGGGAGCTGTTTTTT. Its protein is CASSPASGIFLNPGELFF.

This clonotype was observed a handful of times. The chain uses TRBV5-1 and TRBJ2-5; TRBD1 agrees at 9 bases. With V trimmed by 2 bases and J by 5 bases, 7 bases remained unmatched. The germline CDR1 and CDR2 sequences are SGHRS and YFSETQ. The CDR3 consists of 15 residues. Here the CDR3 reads CASSLQGQGGETQYF. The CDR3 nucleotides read TGCGCCAGCAGCTTACAGGGACAGGGCGGCGAGACCCAGTACTTC.

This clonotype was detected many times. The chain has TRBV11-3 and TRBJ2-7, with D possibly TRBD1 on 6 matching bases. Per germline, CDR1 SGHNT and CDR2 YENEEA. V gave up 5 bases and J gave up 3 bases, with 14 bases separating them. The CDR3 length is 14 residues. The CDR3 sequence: CASSETGQIYEQYF. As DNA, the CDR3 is TGTGCCAGCAGCGAAACTGGACAGATCTACGAGCAGTACTTC.

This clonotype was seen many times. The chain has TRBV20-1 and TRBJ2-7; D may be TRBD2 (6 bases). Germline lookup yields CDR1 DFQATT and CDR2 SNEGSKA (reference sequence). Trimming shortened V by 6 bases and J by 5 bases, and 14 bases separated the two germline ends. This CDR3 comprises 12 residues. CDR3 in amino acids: CSAYGRANEQYF. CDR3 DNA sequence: TGCAGTGCATACGGGAGAGCGAACGAGCAGTACTTC.

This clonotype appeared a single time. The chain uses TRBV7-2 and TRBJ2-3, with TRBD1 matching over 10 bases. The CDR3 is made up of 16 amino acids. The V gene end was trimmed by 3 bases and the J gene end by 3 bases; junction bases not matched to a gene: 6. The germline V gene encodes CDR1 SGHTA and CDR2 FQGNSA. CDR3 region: CASSFAGTGVTDTQYF. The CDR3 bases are TGTGCCAGCAGCTTCGCCGGGACAGGGGTAACAGATACGCAGTATTTT.

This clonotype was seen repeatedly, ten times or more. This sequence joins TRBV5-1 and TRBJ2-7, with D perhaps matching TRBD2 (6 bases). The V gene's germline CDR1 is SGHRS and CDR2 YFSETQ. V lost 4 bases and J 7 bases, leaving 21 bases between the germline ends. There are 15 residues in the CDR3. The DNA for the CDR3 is TGCGCCAGCAGCCGACTAGGGGCACGGGGTGATGAGCAGTACTTC. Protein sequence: CASSRLGARGDEQYF.

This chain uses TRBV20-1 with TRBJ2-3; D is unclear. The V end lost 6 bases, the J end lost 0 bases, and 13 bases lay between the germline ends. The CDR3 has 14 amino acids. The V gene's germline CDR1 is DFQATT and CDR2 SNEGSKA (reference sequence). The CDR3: CSAIDDSSTDTQYF. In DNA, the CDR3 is TGCAGTGCCATCGATGACTCTAGCACAGATACGCAGTATTTT.

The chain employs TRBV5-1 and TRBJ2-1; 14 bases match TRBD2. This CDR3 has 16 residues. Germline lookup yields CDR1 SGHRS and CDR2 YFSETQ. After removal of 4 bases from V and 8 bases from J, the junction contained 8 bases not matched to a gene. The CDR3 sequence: CASSTRGTSGSYEQFF. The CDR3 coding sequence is TGCGCCAGCAGCACCAGGGGGACTAGCGGGAGCTATGAGCAGTTCTTC. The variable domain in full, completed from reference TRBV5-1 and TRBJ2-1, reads KAGVTQTPRYLIKTRGQQVTLSCSPISGHRSVSWYQQTPGQGLQFLFEYFSETQRNKGNFPGRFSGRQFSNSRSEMNVSTLELGDSALYLCASSTRGTSGSYEQFFGPGTRLTVL.

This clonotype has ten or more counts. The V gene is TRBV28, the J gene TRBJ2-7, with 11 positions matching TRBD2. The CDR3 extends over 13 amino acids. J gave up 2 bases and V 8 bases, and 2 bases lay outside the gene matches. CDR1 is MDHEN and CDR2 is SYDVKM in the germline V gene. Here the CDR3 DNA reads TGTGCCAGCCGGGGACTAGCGGCCTACGAGCAGTACTTC. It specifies CASRGLAAYEQYF.